This TCR beta chain came from a study of blood T cells in healthy people across ages. Together with a sample-barcoded 5' primer, a J-beta primer mix was included in a second PCR lasting roughly 6 to 12 cycles. MiXCR, applied by TCRdb to the 5' RACE reads, yields one record per CDR3 protein. The repertoire holds 1.5 million to 2 million distinct CDR3 sequences, with 49% as singletons. On this clonotype: As yet, its antigen is unknown. One end of the junction varies from germline; a read error may be responsible.

The CDR3 loop spans 13 amino acids. Germline values: CDR1 MGHDK, CDR2 SYGVNS. Notes on the study in general: The study regarded diversity estimates from one million T cells as underestimates. Greater diversity and more naive CD4+ cells were seen in long-lived donors than in aged donors.

This sequence originates from a woman in her 40s in good health. This chain connects TRBV25-1 to TRBJ2-7, with TRBD2 matching over 7 bases. The sequencing input was blood. The CDR3 loop reads CAGSDAGAYEQYF. The DNA of the CDR3 is TGTGCCGGCAGTGACGCGGGGGCCTACGAGCAGTACTTC.